These 3 T cell receptor beta chains originate from one sample sequenced in a study of T cells in Graves' hyperthyroidism and ophthalmopathy. Amplified TCR beta CDR3 regions derived from RNA transcripts. The TCR CDR3 first-round RT-PCR relied on the HTBI primer set. TCRdb reanalysed the multiplex PCR reads using MiXCR and keeps one entry per CDR3 protein. The sample consists of approximately 430,000 distinct CDR3 sequences, roughly 14% of them appearing once. Sequenced material: blood. The receptors derive from a woman between 18 and 29 years old with Graves' hyperthyroidism.

This clonotype was counted at least ten times. The chain couples TRBV29-1 to TRBJ1-2; a possible D gene is TRBD1 (5 bases). The germline V gene encodes CDR1 SQVTM and CDR2 ANQGSEA. The CDR3 has 13 residues. The V and J ends lost 0 bases and 2 bases respectively, with 7 bases between them. The DNA of the CDR3 is TGCAGCGTTGAAGAGGAGGGGAACTATGGCTACACCTTC. Its translation is CSVEEEGNYGYTF.

This clonotype was seen ten or more times. V and J are TRBV24-1 and TRBJ2-1, with D uncertain. CDR1 is KGHDR and CDR2 is SFDVKD in the germline V gene. CDR3 length: 14 residues. V was pared by 5 bases and J by 7 bases, with 14 bases between. The CDR3 loop is CATSGAENLNEQFF. In nucleotides, the CDR3 is TGTGCCACCAGTGGAGCCGAAAACTTAAATGAGCAGTTCTTC.

The chain employs TRBV12-5 and TRBJ2-1; TRBD2 might be the D (5 bases). Trimming stripped 2 bases from V and 9 bases from J, with 17 bases between. The CDR3 extends over 15 amino acids. CDR1 LGHNT and CDR2 FRNRAP come from the germline V gene. The CDR3 spells CASGLTITYEGEQFF. The CDR3 nucleotides read TGTGCTAGTGGTTTGACCATTACTTACGAGGGTGAGCAGTTCTTC.